This record concerns one T cell receptor (beta chain) sequence. Its specificity is unknown. This specimen comes from a study of a mutant IDH1 vaccine in newly diagnosed glioma. Study background: Treated patients had a mean age of roughly 40 years and a roughly 62% male, about 40% female split. Radiotherapy, temozolomide, or both had been given previously, and both were given to most.

Study observations and caveats: Pseudoprogression appeared independent of alterations in top peripheral clonotypes.

Specified time point: week 35, safety follow-up. Each dose of the vaccine consisted of 300 ug of mutant IDH1 20-mer peptide, with topical imiquimod. Patients had eight vaccinations, in weeks 1, 3, 5, 7, 11, 15, 19 and 23. V was clipped by 2 bases and J by 4 bases, with 5 bases between them. This CDR3 spans 13 amino acids. From germline, CDR1 is WNHNN and CDR2 SYGVQD (reference sequence). The assay was immunoSEQ multiplex PCR, and TCRdb's table has in-frame clones only and misses some. Seen here are approximately 28,000 clones, over 80% observed once, and the top ten hold roughly a third. The sequencing used PBMCs, collected from a glioma patient whose treatment included an IDH1 peptide vaccine. The sequence was obtained from a man younger than 45 with glioma. The chain employs TRBV10-1 and TRBJ2-2; D gene uncertain. Here the CDR3 reads CASSEGFTGELFF. The DNA for the CDR3 is TGCGCCAGCAGTGAGGGATTCACCGGGGAGCTGTTTTTT.